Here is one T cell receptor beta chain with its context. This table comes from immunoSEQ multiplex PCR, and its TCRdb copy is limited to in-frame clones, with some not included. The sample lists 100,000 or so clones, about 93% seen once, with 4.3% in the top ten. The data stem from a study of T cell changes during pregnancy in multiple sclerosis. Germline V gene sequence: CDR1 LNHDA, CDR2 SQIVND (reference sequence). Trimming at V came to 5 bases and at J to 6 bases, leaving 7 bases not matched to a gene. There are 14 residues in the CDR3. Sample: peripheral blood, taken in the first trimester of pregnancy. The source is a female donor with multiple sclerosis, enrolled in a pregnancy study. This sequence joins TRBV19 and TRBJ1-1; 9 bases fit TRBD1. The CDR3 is CASSRDRVLAEAFF. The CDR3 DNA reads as TGTGCCAGTAGTCGGGACAGGGTATTGGCTGAAGCTTTCTTT.